These T cell receptor beta chains were read from a single sample in a study of beta chain features in type 1 diabetes. TCRdb keeps only in-frame clones here, not all; method: immunoSEQ multiplex PCR. The sample holds more than 150,000 clones, 11% seen once. The specimen was central memory CD4+ T cells from blood. The receptors were gathered from a young man in good health. CDR3s include the opening cysteine and the closing phenylalanine or tryptophan. The order of the fields is D gene, clone size, V gene, J gene, CDR3 DNA, CDR3 protein. D genes are given only for firm matches. Rows give clone size only sometimes, using once, few, many, or a class for an expanded clone.

>NA|few|TRBV7-9|TRBJ2-3
TGTGCCAGCAGCTTAGGAAGCAACCCTAGCACAGATACGCAGTATTTT
CASSLGSNPSTDTQYF
>TRBD2|NA|TRBV18|TRBJ2-5
TGTGCCAGCTCACGGACTAGCGGGAAAGAGACCCAGTACTTC
CASSRTSGKETQYF
>NA|NA|TRBV11-2|TRBJ2-3
TGTGCCAGCAGCTTTATGCGGGAAACAGATACGCAGTATTTT
CASSFMRETDTQYF
>NA|NA|TRBV10-3|TRBJ2-1
TGTGCCATCAGCCAGGGCAATGAGCAGTTCTTC
CAISQGNEQFF
>TRBD1|few|TRBV7-6|TRBJ1-4
TGTGCCAGCAGCTCGTCCGGGACAGGGTCCTTAGGGGTTGAAAAACTGTTTTTT
CASSSSGTGSLGVEKLFF
>TRBD2|few|TRBV15|TRBJ2-3
TGTGCCACCAGCCCAGGACTAGGTGGCGGAGATACGCAGTATTTT
CATSPGLGGGDTQYF
>NA|NA|TRBV9|TRBJ2-7
TGTGCCAGCAGCGCCATTCAGGGAGCCGAGCAGTACTTC
CASSAIQGAEQYF
>NA|few|TRBV28|TRBJ2-5
TGTGCCAGCAGTTTATGGGGAGGGGGTCAAGAGACCCAGTACTTC
CASSLWGGGQETQYF
>NA|NA|TRBV5-4|TRBJ1-2
TGCGCCAGCAGCCAAGATCAGGTGGCTCACTATGGCTACACCTTC
CASSQDQVAHYGYTF
>NA|NA|TRBV21-1|TRBJ2-7
TGTGCCAGCAGCCTGGAGAACTACGAGCAGTACTTC
CASSLENYEQYF
>TRBD1|many|TRBV29-1|TRBJ2-1
TGCAGCGTTACCGGGACAGGGAACCACAATGAGCAGTTCTTC
CSVTGTGNHNEQFF
>TRBD2|many|TRBV5-1|TRBJ2-1
TGCGCCAGCAGCTCGATAGCGGGAGCGGTTGAGCAGTTCTTC
CASSSIAGAVEQFF
>NA|many|TRBV28|TRBJ1-2
TGTGCCAGCAGTTTGATCAGGGCGGGCTATGGCTACACCTTC
CASSLIRAGYGYTF
>NA|NA|TRBV7-2|TRBJ2-5
TGTGCCAGCAGCCCCAGGAGGGGGGAAGAGACCCAGTACTTC
CASSPRRGEETQYF
>NA|NA|TRBV2|TRBJ2-2
TGTGCCAGCACAAGGGCCTTCACCGGGGAGCTGTTTTTT
CASTRAFTGELFF
>NA|NA|TRBV9|TRBJ2-2
TGTGCCAGCAGCGTAGGGGGGTCCAACACCGGGGAGCTGTTTTTT
CASSVGGSNTGELFF
>TRBD1|NA|TRBV10-3|TRBJ2-3
TGTGCCATCAGTTTTGGGACAGGGGACACAGATACGCAGTATTTT
CAISFGTGDTDTQYF
>NA|few|TRBV10-3|TRBJ2-5
TGTGCCATCAGTGAGTCGGGGGTGGCGGAGACCCAGTACTTC
CAISESGVAETQYF
>NA|few|TRBV18|TRBJ1-5
TGTGCCAGCTCACCAGGGGTGGATCAGCCCCAGCATTTT
CASSPGVDQPQHF
>TRBD2|few|TRBV7-9|TRBJ2-1
TGTGCCAGCCTAACCGGACTAGCGGGAATCAATGAGCAGTTCTTC
CASLTGLAGINEQFF
>NA|few|TRBV10-2|TRBJ1-6
TGCGCCAGCAGCCCACAAGAAAGGAATTCACCCCTCCACTTT
CASSPQERNSPLHF
>TRBD1|few|TRBV2|TRBJ2-6
TGTGCCGGACAGCCGGGACAGTACTCTGGGGCCAACGTCCTGACTTTC
CAGQPGQYSGANVLTF
>NA|NA|TRBV11-2|TRBJ2-5
TGTGCCAGCAGCTTTCAGTCCGAGACCCAGTACTTC
CASSFQSETQYF
>NA|few|TRBV29-1|TRBJ1-5
TGCAGCGTTTCAGGTAGTAATAGCAATCAGCCCCAGCATTTT
CSVSGSNSNQPQHF
>TRBD1|NA|TRBV5-1|TRBJ1-2
TGCGCCAGCAGCTTGGGTTTGGGGACAGATGGCTACACCTTC
CASSLGLGTDGYTF
>NA|few|TRBV9|TRBJ1-6
TGTGCCAGCAGCGTTAAGGGGGGTTCACCCCTCCACTTT
CASSVKGGSPLHF
>NA|few|TRBV19|TRBJ1-5
TGTGCCAGTAGGGCCGGTTATCAGCCCCAGCATTTT
CASRAGYQPQHF
>NA|NA|TRBV25-1|TRBJ1-1
TGTGCCAGCACGATGAACACTGAAGCTTTCTTT
CASTMNTEAFF
>NA|NA|TRBV9|TRBJ2-3
TGTGCCAGCAGCCCGGCCGAGGCGGGGTATACAGATACGCAGTATTTT
CASSPAEAGYTDTQYF
>NA|few|TRBV4-3|TRBJ1-2
TGCGCCAGCAGCCGAACAGGGAGCTATGGCTACACCTTC
CASSRTGSYGYTF
>TRBD2|NA|TRBV25-1|TRBJ2-1
TGTGCCAGCAGTGACCCCCCTACACTAGCGGGGTCCCACAATGAGCAGTTCTTC
CASSDPPTLAGSHNEQFF
>NA|few|TRBV23-1|TRBJ2-7
TGCGCCAGCAGTCAATCGGCGACGGGGGGCAGACACCACGAGCAGTACTTC
CASSQSATGGRHHEQYF
>NA|NA|TRBV7-3|TRBJ2-3
TGTGCCAGCAGCTTAAGACAGACCACAGATACGCAGTATTTT
CASSLRQTTDTQYF
>NA|NA|TRBV7-8|TRBJ2-7
TGTGCCAGCAGCCTCCAAACCACGGGGGGCGCTTACGAGCAGTACTTC
CASSLQTTGGAYEQYF
>NA|few|TRBV21-1|TRBJ1-1
TGTGCCAGCAGGGGAGAGAGCACTGAAGCTTTCTTT
CASRGESTEAFF
>NA|NA|TRBV2|TRBJ2-2
TGTGCCAGCAGCACACAGGGCCCCGGGGAGCTGTTTTTT
CASSTQGPGELFF
>TRBD2|NA|TRBV7-2|TRBJ2-3
TGTGCCAGCAGCCCAAGTTCGGGGAGGGGAGCAGATACGCAGTATTTT
CASSPSSGRGADTQYF
>NA|NA|TRBV28|TRBJ2-5
TGTGCCAGCAGTTCTTATACCGGGAACAAGGCAGAGACCCAGTACTTC
CASSSYTGNKAETQYF
>NA|many|TRBV23-1|TRBJ2-5
TGCGCCAGCAGTCAATCAAGAGGGGGGGAGACCCAGTACTTC
CASSQSRGGETQYF
>NA|many|TRBV15|TRBJ2-2
TGTGCCACCAGCATGGGGAACGGGGAGCTGTTTTTT
CATSMGNGELFF
>TRBD2|few|TRBV4-3|TRBJ2-5
TGCGCCAGCAGCCAAGATGAGCGGGAGAAGACCCAGTACTTC
CASSQDEREKTQYF
>TRBD2|few|TRBV9|TRBJ2-5
TGTGCCAGCAGCGCTGGCCCAGGGACTAGTCAAGAGACCCAGTACTTC
CASSAGPGTSQETQYF
>NA|few|TRBV9|TRBJ2-3
TGTGCCAGCAGCGTAGCGGCGGGCACAGATACGCAGTATTTT
CASSVAAGTDTQYF
>NA|few|TRBV18|TRBJ2-6
TGTGCCAGCGCACCGAGTTCTGGGGCCAACGTCCTGACTTTC
CASAPSSGANVLTF
>TRBD1|few|TRBV4-1|TRBJ2-5
TGCGCCAGCAGCAAAACAGGGGTGGAAGAGACCCAGTACTTC
CASSKTGVEETQYF
>NA|NA|TRBV5-1|TRBJ2-2
TGCGCCAGCAGCTGGGGCGGGGAAAGTGCCGGGGAGCTGTTTTTT
CASSWGGESAGELFF
>NA|NA|TRBV29-1|TRBJ2-7
TGCAGCGCAAGGACAGCCACCTTCTCAGAGCAGTACTTC
CSARTATFSEQYF
>TRBD2|few|TRBV9|TRBJ2-7
TGTGCCAGCACCCCGGGAGCGGTAGCGGGGGCCCCCTCCTACGAGCAGTACTTC
CASTPGAVAGAPSYEQYF
>TRBD2|NA|TRBV11-2|TRBJ2-3
TGTGCCAGCAGCCCGGAGACTAGCGGGAGGGCAAGAGATACGCAGTATTTT
CASSPETSGRARDTQYF
>NA|few|TRBV30|TRBJ2-7
TGTGCCTGGAGTGGGAACCCACTCCGGGAGCAGTACTTC
CAWSGNPLREQYF
>NA|NA|TRBV6-5|TRBJ2-3
TGTGCCAGCAGGTATGGAAGGCGGTCCACAGATACGCAGTATTTT
CASRYGRRSTDTQYF
>TRBD2|NA|TRBV27|TRBJ2-1
TGTGCCAGCAGTCCCACCGGGACTAGCGGGAGGTGGCATGAGCAGTTCTTC
CASSPTGTSGRWHEQFF
>NA|NA|TRBV4-1|TRBJ1-1
TGCGCCAGCAGCCAAGTGGGGCTAGGGACTGAAGCTTTCTTT
CASSQVGLGTEAFF
>NA|few|TRBV7-9|TRBJ1-2
TGTGCCAGCAGCTTGGACTATGGCTACACCTTC
CASSLDYGYTF
>TRBD1|few|TRBV29-1|TRBJ2-2
TGCAGGAACGAGAGGGGGCGCGGCGACACCGGGGAGCTGTTTTTT
CRNERGRGDTGELFF
>NA|NA|TRBV4-1|TRBJ1-2
TGCGCCAGCAGCCAAGAGGAGGGGACCTATGGCTACACCTTC
CASSQEEGTYGYTF
>NA|few|TRBV11-1|TRBJ1-1
TGTGCCAGCAGCTTCAAGGGCACTGAAGCTTTCTTT
CASSFKGTEAFF
>NA|many|TRBV2|TRBJ1-3
TGTGCCAGCAGTGAAATAGTTGGGCCTGGAAACACCATATATTTT
CASSEIVGPGNTIYF
>NA|NA|TRBV6-5|TRBJ2-3
TGTGCCAGCTGTCGGGGGTCAGGGGGAGATACGCAGTATTTT
CASCRGSGGDTQYF
>TRBD1|NA|TRBV5-1|TRBJ2-3
TGCGCCACCCGTGTAGAGACAGGGGGGGATACGCAGTATTTT
CATRVETGGDTQYF